The 18 T cell receptor beta chains given below trace back to one sample, sequenced in a study of CD8+ T cells in alopecia areata. RNA was extracted and reverse transcribed into cDNA as the sequencing template. Libraries were prepared by immunoSEQ multiplex PCR; TCRdb keeps only in-frame clonotypes and omits some of them. This sample has some 180,000 clones; more than 55% occur once, and the top ten carry over 4%. Sequences were obtained from CD8+ T cells sorted from blood. The origin of the receptors is a human donor in good health.

The chain recombines TRBV6-5 with TRBJ1-1; D is unresolved. CDR1 and CDR2 from the germline V gene are MNHEY and SVGAGI. Between the trimmed V and J ends, which lost 6 bases and 4 bases, there was a span of 9 bases. This CDR3 comprises 12 residues. The DNA of the CDR3 is TGTGCCAGCAGGGTCGGACCCACTGAAGCTTTCTTT. Its protein product is CASRVGPTEAFF.

This chain uses TRBV4-1 with TRBJ1-6; D unresolved. The CDR3 runs to 15 residues. The V end lost 2 bases, the J end lost 10 bases, and 15 bases lay between the germline ends. The germline V gene encodes CDR1 MGHRA and CDR2 YSYEKL. DNA for the CDR3: TGCGCCAGCAGCCAAAGATCGGGCAGCGGGTCACCCCTCCACTTT. Translation gives CASSQRSGSGSPLHF.

The chain has TRBV5-1 and TRBJ2-7, with 10 positions matching TRBD2. Germline-derived CDR1 and CDR2 are SGHRS and YFSETQ. V shed 5 bases, J shed 5 bases, and the junction held 4 bases outside the gene matches. The CDR3 is 13 amino acids. CDR3 residues: CASSQRGGNEQYF. The CDR3 nucleotides are TGCGCCAGCAGTCAGCGGGGGGGCAACGAGCAGTACTTC.

This clone was seen more than once but under ten times. The rearrangement joins TRBV4-1 to TRBJ2-1; maybe TRBD2 (7 bases). Trimming stripped 4 bases from V and 4 bases from J, with 17 bases between. Germline assignment: CDR1 MGHRA and CDR2 YSYEKL. The CDR3 spans 16 residues. DNA of the CDR3: TGCGCCAGCAGCCCCCCGGGGGGCCCGAAGTACAATGAGCAGTTCTTC. Its translation: CASSPPGGPKYNEQFF.

The rearrangement joins TRBV7-8 to TRBJ2-2, with D possibly matching TRBD2 (6 bases). The CDR3 covers 14 residues. The V end was cut by 5 bases, the J end by 6 bases, with 13 bases between. Per germline, CDR1 SGHVS and CDR2 FQNEAQ. In DNA, the CDR3 is TGTGCCAGCAGCCCCCGTGAGCGGGCCGGGGAGCTGTTTTTT. Amino acids: CASSPRERAGELFF.

As regards this clone: Other DNA sequences in the sample encode the same CDR3. The chain uses TRBV5-1 and TRBJ2-7; 11 nucleotides align to TRBD2. V lost 3 bases, J lost 3 bases, and 2 bases stayed unmatched. CDR3 length: 14 amino acids. In germline, CDR1 is SGHRS, CDR2 YFSETQ. The CDR3, as DNA: TGCGCCAGCAGCTCCGGGACTAGCGGCTACGAGCAGTACTTC. This sequence encodes CASSSGTSGYEQYF.

The chain uses TRBV30 and TRBJ2-3, with TRBD2 matching over 8 bases. The V gene end was trimmed by 8 bases and the J gene end by 1 base; junction bases not matched to a gene: 8. The CDR3 extends over 14 amino acids. Germline V lookup: CDR1 GTSNPN, CDR2 SVGIG (reference sequence). The CDR3 loop is CALDAGGRTDTQYF. The DNA for the CDR3 is TGTGCCCTGGACGCGGGGGGACGCACAGATACGCAGTATTTT.

This chain uses TRBV5-6 with TRBJ1-1; unclear D gene. The CDR3 has 13 amino acids. Trimming stripped 0 bases from V and 11 bases from J, with 14 bases between. Looked up from germline, CDR1 is SGHDT and CDR2 is YYEEEE. CDR3 protein: CASSLGSTDSAFF. The CDR3 DNA reads as TGTGCCAGCAGCTTGGGAAGTACAGACTCCGCTTTCTTT.

This clone came up a few times. This chain joins TRBV5-4 and TRBJ2-1; no clear D. The V gene's germline CDR1 is SGHNT and CDR2 YYREEE (reference sequence). CDR3 length equals 11 residues. V lost 5 bases and J lost 9, with 9 bases in between. The CDR3 region is CASRGSGEQFF. The CDR3 nucleotides are TGTGCCAGCAGGGGAAGTGGTGAGCAGTTCTTC.

V is TRBV7-6 and J is TRBJ2-7; the D gene is possibly TRBD2 (7 bases). CDR3 length equals 15 residues. The ends were cut back, 5 bases at V and 5 bases at J, with 19 bases in the middle. The germline CDR1 and CDR2 sequences are SGHVS and FNYEAQ. CDR3 amino acids: CASSAGEGRSDEQYF. The CDR3 coding sequence is TGTGCCAGCAGCGCAGGGGAGGGGAGAAGTGACGAGCAGTACTTC.

V is TRBV4-1 and J is TRBJ1-1; 8 nucleotides match TRBD1. The V segment lost 4 bases and the J segment 4 bases; nucleotides outside the gene matches: 5. The CDR3 length is 14 residues. Germline V gene lookup returns CDR1 MGHRA and CDR2 YSYEKL. The CDR3 region has the DNA TGCGCCAGCAGCCCCGACAGGGGTATCACTGAAGCTTTCTTT. Protein sequence: CASSPDRGITEAFF.

The CDR3 sequence: CASSSRDRELRSAEAFF. In DNA, the CDR3 is TGTGCCAGCAGCTCTAGGGACAGGGAATTAAGGTCCGCTGAAGCTTTCTTT. The chain recombines TRBV7-9 with TRBJ1-1; 9 bases line up with TRBD1. CDR1 is SEHNR, CDR2 FQNEAQ, per germline (reference sequence). The CDR3 is 17 amino acids. The junction had 15 bases not matched to a gene; V was cut back by 4 bases and J by 6 bases.

The CDR3 here is CASSPPGRDNEQFF. The CDR3 DNA reads TGCGCCAGCAGCCCGCCGGGGAGGGACAATGAGCAGTTCTTC. The chain links TRBV4-1 to TRBJ2-1; 7 bases are a match to TRBD2. Germline loops: CDR1 MGHRA, CDR2 YSYEKL. Trimming took 4 bases from V and 5 from J; bases not matched to a gene: 5. The length of the CDR3 is 14 residues.

The chain recombines TRBV29-1 with TRBJ1-1; TRBD1 is a possible D gene (5 bases). This CDR3 is 15 amino acids long. Trimming cost V 1 base and J 6 bases, with 18 bases left between them. Germline V gives CDR1 SQVTM, CDR2 ANQGSEA. The CDR3 here is CSVEAYPRGMSEAFF. In DNA, the CDR3 is TGCAGCGTTGAAGCCTACCCACGGGGCATGTCTGAAGCTTTCTTT.

The chain uses TRBV4-1 and TRBJ2-3; 10 positions agree with TRBD2. CDR1 is MGHRA and CDR2 is YSYEKL in the germline V gene. The CDR3 consists of 17 residues. V lost 3 bases and J lost 0; bases outside the gene matches: 6. Here the CDR3 reads CASSQVPSGRSTDTQYF. The DNA of the CDR3 is TGCGCCAGCAGCCAGGTACCTAGCGGGAGAAGCACAGATACGCAGTATTTT.

V gene TRBV4-2 combines with J gene TRBJ1-1, with D maybe TRBD1 (5 bases). V dropped 7 bases and J dropped 6 bases, with 18 bases sitting between them. The CDR3 runs to 14 residues. CDR1 is LGHNA and CDR2 is YNFKEQ in the germline V gene. CDR3 nucleotide sequence: TGTGCCAGCACTGGACTTGGGGGTGAGGCTGAAGCTTTCTTT. Translating it yields CASTGLGGEAEAFF.

This chain connects TRBV27 to TRBJ2-7, with 8 bases aligning to TRBD1. The CDR3 totals 15 residues. The V segment lost 0 bases and the J segment 4 bases; nucleotides outside the gene matches: 5. Germline-derived CDR1 and CDR2 are MNHEY and SMNVEV (reference sequence). CDR3 DNA sequence: TGTGCCAGCAGTTTATCCGGGACAGGAGGATACGAGCAGTACTTC. Its translation: CASSLSGTGGYEQYF.

This clone was counted only a few times. V usage is TRBV2 and J usage is TRBJ1-4; D remains ambiguous. Trimming removed 3 bases at V and 4 bases at J, with 12 bases between. There are 15 residues in the CDR3. Germline V lookup: CDR1 SNHLY, CDR2 FYNNEI. The CDR3 is CASSDMGRDNEKLFF. The CDR3 DNA sequence: TGTGCCAGCAGTGATATGGGTAGGGATAATGAAAAACTGTTTTTT.